A selection of T cell receptor beta chains follows, all from one sample in a study of cytomegalovirus exposure and HLA in healthy donors. The protocol was immunoSEQ multiplex PCR, while the TCRdb copy is restricted to in-frame clones and leaves out a portion. The sample contains about 19,000 clones, approximately 80% of which appear only once. The specimen was PBMCs. Every receptor here comes from a human donor in good health. Both conserved end residues are part of each CDR3. The D gene is left open where the match is weak. Expanded clones get a size class; other rows say once, few or many, or leave the size out.

clone size: NA; V gene: TRBV10-2; J gene: TRBJ1-2; D gene: NA; CDR3 DNA: TGCGCCAGCAGTGACCCCGGGGGAGGGGTACTTGGCTATGGCTACACCTTC; CDR3 protein: CASSDPGGGVLGYGYTF
clone size: NA; V gene: TRBV14; J gene: TRBJ2-2; D gene: NA; CDR3 DNA: TGTGCCAGCAGCCAAGTACGAGCGAACACCGGGGAGCTGTTTTTT; CDR3 protein: CASSQVRANTGELFF
clone size: NA; V gene: TRBV2; J gene: TRBJ2-2; D gene: NA; CDR3 DNA: TGTGCCAGCAACGTGCGGGCTAACACCGGGGAGCTGTTTTTT; CDR3 protein: CASNVRANTGELFF
clone size: NA; V gene: TRBV4-2; J gene: TRBJ1-6; D gene: NA; CDR3 DNA: TGTGCCAGCACCTTATTCCGCGGGCCCAATTCACCCCTCCACTTT; CDR3 protein: CASTLFRGPNSPLHF
clone size: NA; V gene: TRBV9; J gene: TRBJ1-1; D gene: TRBD1; CDR3 DNA: TGTGCCAGCACCGCAAAAGGAATGTGGCAGGGGGCCGCTGAAGCTTTCTTT; CDR3 protein: CASTAKGMWQGAAEAFF
clone size: NA; V gene: TRBV5-5; J gene: TRBJ2-1; D gene: NA; CDR3 DNA: TGTGCCAGCAGCTTCTCGGGGTTCGGGCCCTACAATGAGCAGTTCTTC; CDR3 protein: CASSFSGFGPYNEQFF
clone size: NA; V gene: TRBV19; J gene: TRBJ1-2; D gene: NA; CDR3 DNA: TGTGCCAGTAGTAAGGGACACACTTCTGGCTATGGCTACACCTTC; CDR3 protein: CASSKGHTSGYGYTF
clone size: NA; V gene: TRBV11-3; J gene: TRBJ2-7; D gene: NA; CDR3 DNA: TGTGCCAGCAGACCTGGTGGACCACACACGGAGGTCTACGAGCAGTACTTC; CDR3 protein: CASRPGGPHTEVYEQYF
clone size: NA; V gene: TRBV30; J gene: TRBJ2-7; D gene: TRBD1; CDR3 DNA: TGTGCCTGGAGTGTAAACAGGGGGAGACGCGAGCAGTACTTC; CDR3 protein: CAWSVNRGRREQYF
clone size: once; V gene: TRBV7-2; J gene: TRBJ1-3; D gene: NA; CDR3 DNA: TGTGCCAGCAGCTTAGCCGCGGGGAGTGGAAACACCATATATTTT; CDR3 protein: CASSLAAGSGNTIYF
clone size: NA; V gene: TRBV7-6; J gene: TRBJ1-2; D gene: TRBD1; CDR3 DNA: TGTGCCAGCAGCGATACAGGGGGCGGTGGCTACACCTTC; CDR3 protein: CASSDTGGGGYTF
clone size: NA; V gene: TRBV18; J gene: TRBJ1-1; D gene: TRBD1; CDR3 DNA: TGTGCCAGCTCGCCCGACAGGGTTGAAGCTTTCTTT; CDR3 protein: CASSPDRVEAFF
clone size: NA; V gene: TRBV28; J gene: TRBJ1-2; D gene: NA; CDR3 DNA: TGTGCCAGCAGTTTATTATCCAGGGCCCAGCTCTTTTATGGCTACACCTTC; CDR3 protein: CASSLLSRAQLFYGYTF
clone size: once; V gene: TRBV5-1; J gene: TRBJ1-3; D gene: TRBD1; CDR3 DNA: TGCGCCAGCAGCGAGACAGGGATTGGAAACACCATATATTTT; CDR3 protein: CASSETGIGNTIYF
clone size: NA; V gene: TRBV5-1; J gene: TRBJ2-7; D gene: TRBD1; CDR3 DNA: TGCGCCAGCAGCGTGGCCGACAGGGCGCGTGACGAGCAGTACTTC; CDR3 protein: CASSVADRARDEQYF
clone size: NA; V gene: TRBV5-4; J gene: TRBJ2-5; D gene: TRBD2; CDR3 DNA: TGTGCCGGGCGGGGGGGCGAAGGAGAGACCCAGTACTTC; CDR3 protein: CAGRGGEGETQYF
clone size: once; V gene: TRBV5-5; J gene: TRBJ1-2; D gene: NA; CDR3 DNA: TGTGCCAGCAGCCAGCGGACAGACGTGCGAGCTAACTATGGCTACACCTTC; CDR3 protein: CASSQRTDVRANYGYTF
clone size: NA; V gene: TRBV30; J gene: TRBJ2-6; D gene: NA; CDR3 DNA: TGTGCCTGGAGTGGACTAGGTGGGGCCAACGTCCTGACTTTC; CDR3 protein: CAWSGLGGANVLTF
clone size: NA; V gene: TRBV1; J gene: TRBJ2-7; D gene: NA; CDR3 DNA: TGCACCAGCAGCCAAGATTGGGGGCCCCCGGCCTACGAGCAGTACTTC; CDR3 protein: CTSSQDWGPPAYEQYF
clone size: NA; V gene: TRBV7-6; J gene: TRBJ2-5; D gene: NA; CDR3 DNA: TGTGCCAGCAGCCCAGGACACCCAGGGGAGACCCAGTACTTC; CDR3 protein: CASSPGHPGETQYF
clone size: NA; V gene: TRBV27; J gene: TRBJ1-4; D gene: NA; CDR3 DNA: TGTGCCAGCAGTCCACGCCGGGCAACAGGGTCATATAATGAAAAACTGTTTTTT; CDR3 protein: CASSPRRATGSYNEKLFF
clone size: NA; V gene: TRBV6-5; J gene: TRBJ1-6; D gene: TRBD1; CDR3 DNA: TGTGCCAGCAGTTACCGGGACAGAGTCCTCCACTTT; CDR3 protein: CASSYRDRVLHF
clone size: few; V gene: TRBV6-5; J gene: TRBJ2-7; D gene: NA; CDR3 DNA: TGTGCCAGCAGTTACCTGACTTCCCGGGACGAGCAGTACTTC; CDR3 protein: CASSYLTSRDEQYF
clone size: NA; V gene: TRBV19; J gene: TRBJ2-7; D gene: NA; CDR3 DNA: TGTGCCAGTAGTATGAGGGTCAGCTACGAGCAGTACTTC; CDR3 protein: CASSMRVSYEQYF
clone size: NA; V gene: TRBV4-1; J gene: TRBJ2-1; D gene: NA; CDR3 DNA: TGCGCCAGCAGCCAAGGGGGTAGCGGCTACAATGAGCAGTTCTTC; CDR3 protein: CASSQGGSGYNEQFF
clone size: NA; V gene: TRBV5-1; J gene: TRBJ1-6; D gene: TRBD1; CDR3 DNA: TGCGCCAGCAGCCCGGACAGGGGTAGGGCACCCCTCCACTTT; CDR3 protein: CASSPDRGRAPLHF
clone size: NA; V gene: TRBV6-5; J gene: TRBJ1-1; D gene: NA; CDR3 DNA: TGTGCCAGCAGTTACCCGGGGGGGGCGAACACTGAAGCTTTCTTT; CDR3 protein: CASSYPGGANTEAFF
clone size: NA; V gene: TRBV7-3; J gene: TRBJ2-2; D gene: TRBD2; CDR3 DNA: TGTGCCAGCAGCCTCACGACTAGCGGGGGGGCCGGGGAGCTGTTTTTT; CDR3 protein: CASSLTTSGGAGELFF
clone size: NA; V gene: TRBV19; J gene: TRBJ2-1; D gene: NA; CDR3 DNA: TGTGCCAGTAGTCCCGCCGCCGGCTCCTACAATGAGCAGTTCTTC; CDR3 protein: CASSPAAGSYNEQFF
clone size: once; V gene: TRBV18; J gene: TRBJ2-7; D gene: TRBD1; CDR3 DNA: TGTGCCAGCTCACCACGGGGACAGGGCGCCAACGAGCAGTACTTC; CDR3 protein: CASSPRGQGANEQYF
clone size: NA; V gene: TRBV6-5; J gene: TRBJ1-1; D gene: NA; CDR3 DNA: TGTGCCAGCAGCCCAAGCCTAGGGGGAGCTGAAGCTTTCTTT; CDR3 protein: CASSPSLGGAEAFF
clone size: NA; V gene: TRBV7-9; J gene: TRBJ1-2; D gene: NA; CDR3 DNA: TGTGCCAGCAGTCGCTTTGGAGGCTATGGCCACACCTTC; CDR3 protein: CASSRFGGYGHTF
clone size: NA; V gene: TRBV29-1; J gene: TRBJ2-3; D gene: NA; CDR3 DNA: TGCAGCGTTGTTAGACGGGGCGGGGGCACAGATACGCAGTATTTT; CDR3 protein: CSVVRRGGGTDTQYF
clone size: NA; V gene: TRBV11-1; J gene: TRBJ2-7; D gene: TRBD1; CDR3 DNA: TGTGCCAGCAGCCGCGGACAGGGTTTACTTTCCTACGAGCAGTACTTC; CDR3 protein: CASSRGQGLLSYEQYF
clone size: NA; V gene: TRBV11-2; J gene: TRBJ2-3; D gene: TRBD1; CDR3 DNA: TGTGCCAGTTGGATGGGGACAGGGGAGCTGGGACAGAGCACAGATACGCAGTATTTT; CDR3 protein: CASWMGTGELGQSTDTQYF
clone size: NA; V gene: TRBV29-1; J gene: TRBJ2-1; D gene: NA; CDR3 DNA: TGCAGCGTTCGGGAGTACAATGAGCAGTTCTTC; CDR3 protein: CSVREYNEQFF
clone size: NA; V gene: TRBV27; J gene: TRBJ1-2; D gene: NA; CDR3 DNA: TGTGCCAGCAGTTTCAACAGGGTGGGCGATGGCTACACCTTC; CDR3 protein: CASSFNRVGDGYTF
clone size: NA; V gene: TRBV5-1; J gene: TRBJ2-7; D gene: TRBD2; CDR3 DNA: TGCGCCAGCTGTAGATCTAGCGGGAGAGATTACGAGCAGTACTTC; CDR3 protein: CASCRSSGRDYEQYF
clone size: NA; V gene: TRBV7-6; J gene: TRBJ2-2; D gene: NA; CDR3 DNA: TGTGCCAGCAGCGAGGGGGGGCGGACCGGGGAGCTGTTTTTT; CDR3 protein: CASSEGGRTGELFF
clone size: NA; V gene: TRBV5-1; J gene: TRBJ1-1; D gene: NA; CDR3 DNA: TGCGCCAGCAGCACCCAAGAGCGGGGCTCTAGCTCGGCTTTCTTT; CDR3 protein: CASSTQERGSSSAFF
clone size: medium-sized; V gene: TRBV25-1; J gene: TRBJ2-7; D gene: NA; CDR3 DNA: TGTGCCAGCAGTAGGGGATCCTACGAGCAGTACTTC; CDR3 protein: CASSRGSYEQYF
clone size: NA; V gene: TRBV7-2; J gene: TRBJ2-7; D gene: TRBD1; CDR3 DNA: TGTGCCAGCAGCTTAGAGGGGGCCGGGGTCTACGAGCAGTACTTC; CDR3 protein: CASSLEGAGVYEQYF
clone size: NA; V gene: TRBV5-1; J gene: TRBJ2-3; D gene: TRBD1; CDR3 DNA: TGCGCCAGCAGCTTGGGATCGGGACAGCTCACAGATACGCAGTATTTT; CDR3 protein: CASSLGSGQLTDTQYF
clone size: NA; V gene: TRBV6-6; J gene: TRBJ1-2; D gene: TRBD1; CDR3 DNA: TGTGCCAGCAGTCGGACAGGGGCGGGGGGAGGCTACACCTTC; CDR3 protein: CASSRTGAGGGYTF
clone size: few; V gene: TRBV5-6; J gene: TRBJ1-2; D gene: NA; CDR3 DNA: TGTGCCAGCAGCTTGAAGTTAAGGGGCGCAGGCTATGGCTACACCTTC; CDR3 protein: CASSLKLRGAGYGYTF
clone size: NA; V gene: TRBV30; J gene: TRBJ2-7; D gene: TRBD2; CDR3 DNA: TGTGCCGGGTTAGCGGGAGCTCCCTACGAGCAGTACTTC; CDR3 protein: CAGLAGAPYEQYF
clone size: NA; V gene: TRBV5-1; J gene: TRBJ1-2; D gene: TRBD1; CDR3 DNA: TGCGCCAGCAGCTTGGGGGACAGGGGGTCTAACTATGGCTACACCTTC; CDR3 protein: CASSLGDRGSNYGYTF
clone size: NA; V gene: TRBV7-2; J gene: TRBJ1-1; D gene: NA; CDR3 DNA: TGTGCCAGCACGCGGAGCACGAACACTGAAGCTTTCTTT; CDR3 protein: CASTRSTNTEAFF
clone size: few; V gene: TRBV11-2; J gene: TRBJ2-7; D gene: NA; CDR3 DNA: TGTGCCAGCAGCTTAGCCGACAGGACCTACGAGCAGTACTTC; CDR3 protein: CASSLADRTYEQYF
clone size: once; V gene: TRBV6-6; J gene: TRBJ1-5; D gene: NA; CDR3 DNA: TGTGCCAGCAGTTACGAGAGGGGGTTTTTCCAGCATTTT; CDR3 protein: CASSYERGFFQHF
clone size: NA; V gene: TRBV5-5; J gene: TRBJ1-5; D gene: NA; CDR3 DNA: TGTGCCAGCAGCTTGAGTCCCAAAGGGGGTCAGCCCCAGCATTTT; CDR3 protein: CASSLSPKGGQPQHF
clone size: NA; V gene: TRBV7-2; J gene: TRBJ2-3; D gene: TRBD2; CDR3 DNA: TGTGCCAGCTACCCGGGGGAGGGTGAAGGCACAGATACGCAGTATTTT; CDR3 protein: CASYPGEGEGTDTQYF
clone size: NA; V gene: TRBV7-2; J gene: TRBJ1-4; D gene: TRBD1; CDR3 DNA: TGTGCCAGCAGCTTAGGACAGGGTGCGGAAAAACTGTTTTTT; CDR3 protein: CASSLGQGAEKLFF
clone size: NA; V gene: TRBV7-3; J gene: TRBJ2-5; D gene: NA; CDR3 DNA: TGTGCCAGCAGCTCACAAGAAGGGGGGACCCAGTACTTC; CDR3 protein: CASSSQEGGTQYF
clone size: NA; V gene: TRBV7-9; J gene: TRBJ2-1; D gene: NA; CDR3 DNA: TGTGCCAGCAGCTCCCTTCAAAGTGGGCTCTACAATGAGCAGTTCTTC; CDR3 protein: CASSSLQSGLYNEQFF
clone size: medium-sized; V gene: TRBV27; J gene: TRBJ1-5; D gene: NA; CDR3 DNA: TGTGCCAGCAGTAACAGCAGCAATCAGCCCCAGCATTTT; CDR3 protein: CASSNSSNQPQHF